This passage covers 23 T cell receptor beta chains from one sample sequenced in a study of T cells in Graves' hyperthyroidism and ophthalmopathy. The CDR3 regions of TCR beta were amplified from RNA transcripts. Initially, a first-round RT-PCR of the TCR CDR3 employed the HTBI primer set. TCRdb redid the calling of the multiplex PCR reads with MiXCR, one entry per CDR3 protein. The sample has about 510,000 distinct CDR3 sequences, around 15% seen once. Source material: blood. The receptors shown here come from a woman between 40 and 55 years old with Graves' hyperthyroidism.

The sample holds many counts of this clonotype. The chain uses TRBV5-1 and TRBJ2-3; D gene unclear. The CDR3 loop spans 15 amino acids. The germline V and J ends were trimmed by 5 bases and 1 base, with 14 bases remaining between them. Germline assignment: CDR1 SGHRS and CDR2 YFSETQ. CDR3 sequence reads: CASSSVGVGTDTQYF. The CDR3 coding sequence is TGCGCCAGCAGTTCCGTGGGTGTCGGCACAGATACGCAGTATTTT.

The sample holds many counts of this clonotype. V gene TRBV15 combines with J gene TRBJ1-1; 8 positions match TRBD1. With V trimmed by 2 bases and J by 0 bases, 2 bases remained unmatched. The germline CDR1 and CDR2 sequences are LNHNV and YYDKDF (reference sequence). The CDR3 sequence is 15 residues long. The CDR3 region is CATSRPTGVNTEAFF. CDR3 DNA sequence: TGTGCCACCAGCAGACCGACAGGGGTGAACACTGAAGCTTTCTTT.

V usage is TRBV5-1 and J usage is TRBJ2-2; D is unresolved. Germline V gene data show CDR1 as SGHRS and CDR2 as YFSETQ. The CDR3 has 16 residues. V gave up 3 bases and J gave up 0 bases, with 12 bases separating them. The CDR3 region has the DNA TGCGCCAGCAGCTCCGCCGGGCCAACGAACACCGGGGAGCTGTTTTTT. Protein: CASSSAGPTNTGELFF.

This chain joins TRBV29-1 and TRBJ2-1; TRBD2 matches 7 bases. Per germline, CDR1 SQVTM and CDR2 ANQGSEA. The V gene end was trimmed by 3 bases and the J gene end by 6 bases; junction bases not matched to a gene: 11. CDR3 length: 15 residues. Here the CDR3 reads CSVDSASGNLNEQFF. The CDR3 DNA follows: TGCAGCGTTGATTCGGCTAGCGGAAACCTCAATGAGCAGTTCTTC.

The chain joins TRBV13 to TRBJ2-3; 9 bases line up with TRBD1. V lost 5 bases and J lost 4; bases outside the gene matches: 10. CDR3 length: 16 amino acids. Germline V lookup: CDR1 PRHDT, CDR2 FYEKMQ (reference sequence). This CDR3 is CASSPPRDRASDTQYF. In DNA, the CDR3 is TGTGCCAGCAGCCCCCCTCGGGACAGGGCCTCAGATACGCAGTATTTT.

This clonotype was found many times. The J gene is TRBJ2-7, the V gene TRBV27; no clear D. Germline V lookup: CDR1 MNHEY, CDR2 SMNVEV (reference sequence). The CDR3 consists of 14 residues. V shed 6 bases and J shed 2 bases, with 14 bases lying between them. CDR3 in DNA: TGTGCCAGCAGAAACCCCGAACAGACCTACGAGCAGTACTTC. Amino acid sequence: CASRNPEQTYEQYF.

In this sample, this clonotype turned up many times. V is TRBV15 and J is TRBJ2-7, with 9 bases fitting TRBD1. The germline CDR1 and CDR2 sequences are LNHNV and YYDKDF (reference sequence). This CDR3 spans 16 amino acids. The ends lost 7 bases at V and 3 bases at J; junction bases unmatched: 13. The CDR3 DNA reads TGTGCCACCACCCCCGGCGCGGGGACAGGGAGCTACGAGCAGTACTTC. Its protein product is CATTPGAGTGSYEQYF.

To note about this clonotype: A much larger clonotype is one base distant, so this may be a read error. The V and J genes are TRBV6-1 and TRBJ2-7, with TRBD1 matching over 10 bases. The CDR3 runs 13 residues. CDR1 is MNHNS, CDR2 SASEGT, per germline. The J segment lost 6 bases and the V segment lost 3 bases, leaving 2 bases of the junction unmatched. CDR3 nucleotide sequence: TGTGCCAGCAGTGAGGACAGGGGGTGCGAGCAGTACTTC. It encodes CASSEDRGCEQYF.

This clonotype was recorded a few times. V gene TRBV28 combines with J gene TRBJ1-1; 8 bases map to TRBD1. Germline V gene sequence: CDR1 MDHEN, CDR2 SYDVKM. V shed 2 bases, J shed 1 base, and the junction held 9 bases outside the gene matches. The CDR3 runs 17 residues. CDR3 region: CASSLMGQGAGNTEAFF. Written as DNA, the CDR3 is TGTGCCAGCAGTTTAATGGGCCAGGGGGCAGGGAACACTGAAGCTTTCTTT.

Note on this clonotype: Just one base apart from a much larger clone, this may be a read error. This chain joins TRBV30 and TRBJ2-1; 8 bases map to TRBD2. Germline lookup yields CDR1 GTSNPN and CDR2 SVGIG (reference sequence). The CDR3 spans 16 residues. The DNA for the CDR3 is TGTGTCTGGAGTAAGGATAGCGGGATCTCCTACAATGAGCAGTTCTTC. Its protein product is CVWSKDSGISYNEQFF.

This clonotype was counted only a few times. The chain joins TRBV6-1 to TRBJ1-6; 7 bases are shared with TRBD1. Germline loops: CDR1 MNHNS, CDR2 SASEGT. Trimming at V came to 5 bases and at J to 8 bases, leaving 6 bases not matched to a gene. The CDR3 is 14 amino acids. The CDR3 loop reads CASSLGQIYSPLHF. CDR3 nucleotides: TGTGCCAGCAGTTTGGGACAGATCTATTCACCCCTCCACTTT.

This rearrangement joins TRBV18 to TRBJ2-7; possible D gene TRBD1, 5 bases. This CDR3 region has 16 residues. V lost 1 base and J lost 6, with 19 bases in between. Germline CDR1 KGHSH, CDR2 LQKENI. Here the CDR3 DNA reads TGTGCCAGCTCACCACAGAAACAGGTTACTGTGTTCGAGCAGTACTTC. It yields the protein CASSPQKQVTVFEQYF. The variable domain in full, with the rest retrieved from reference TRBV18 and TRBJ2-7, is NAGVMQNPRHLVRRRGQEARLRCSPMKGHSHVYWYRQLPEEGLKFMVYLQKENIIDESGMPKERFSAEFPKEGPSILRIQQVVRGDSAAYFCASSPQKQVTVFEQYFGPGTRLTVT.

This clonotype was observed at least ten times. This rearrangement joins TRBV20-1 to TRBJ2-3, with TRBD1 matching over 7 bases. Germline V gene data show CDR1 as DFQATT and CDR2 as SNEGSKA (reference sequence). The CDR3 is 14 residues long. With 6 bases clipped from V and 0 bases from J, the junction kept 6 bases outside the gene matches. The CDR3 is CSALQGPSTDTQYF. The CDR3 bases are TGCAGTGCGCTACAGGGGCCTAGCACAGATACGCAGTATTTT.

This clonotype was counted only a few times. An end of the junction does not agree with germline; a read error may underlie this. The rearrangement joins TRBV30 to TRBJ1-5; D may be TRBD1 (5 bases). The CDR3 extends over 15 amino acids. In germline, CDR1 is GTSNPN, CDR2 SVGIG (reference sequence). The CDR3 coding sequence is TGTGCCTGGACTTACGGGGGGAATAGCAATCAGCACCAGCATTTT. The encoded protein is CAWTYGGNSNQHQHF.

This clonotype was seen many times. The genes are TRBV7-9 and TRBJ2-3; 7 bases are a match to TRBD2. V dropped 5 bases and J dropped 0; count of bases not matched to a gene: 5. Germline CDR1 is SEHNR and CDR2 is FQNEAQ (reference sequence). CDR3 length equals 15 residues. CDR3 bases: TGTGCCAGCAGCGGCTTTAGCGGGAGCACAGATACGCAGTATTTT. It translates to CASSGFSGSTDTQYF. The full variable domain, with the rest looked up from reference TRBV7-9 and TRBJ2-3, is DTGVSQNPRHKITKRGQNVTFRCDPISEHNRLYWYRQTLGQGPEFLTYFQNEAQLEKSRLLSDRFSAERPKGSFSTLEIQRTEQGDSAMYLCASSGFSGSTDTQYFGPGTRLTVL.

This clonotype was seen repeatedly, ten times or more. V and J are TRBV6-1 and TRBJ2-1; D perhaps matches TRBD2 (5 bases). Per the germline V gene, CDR1 is MNHNS and CDR2 is SASEGT. The CDR3 is 11 amino acids. Trimming took 7 bases from V and 8 from J, leaving 9 bases between them. CDR3 residues: CASTRGYEQFF. The CDR3 coding sequence is TGTGCCAGCACCCGAGGGTATGAGCAGTTCTTC.

This clonotype was recorded many times. V and J are TRBV29-1 and TRBJ2-7; the match to TRBD1 covers 7 bases. The CDR3 is 14 residues long. Germline V gives CDR1 SQVTM, CDR2 ANQGSEA. Losses at the gene ends were 5 bases for V and 2 bases for J; bases not matched to a gene: 9. The CDR3 region has the DNA TGCAGCGTTCCCGCGACAGGGAGTCCCTACGAGCAGTACTTC. The encoded protein is CSVPATGSPYEQYF.

This clonotype showed up just a few times. The genes are TRBV29-1 and TRBJ2-2; 12 bases map to TRBD2. The germline V gene encodes CDR1 SQVTM and CDR2 ANQGSEA. The junction had 5 bases not matched to a gene; V was cut back by 6 bases and J by 6 bases. The CDR3 runs to 14 residues. CDR3 sequence (DNA): TGCAGCGTGCTGACTAGCGGGAGTTCCGGGGAGCTGTTTTTT. Translating gives CSVLTSGSSGELFF.

There are many counts of this clonotype. V and J are TRBV20-1 and TRBJ2-1; 14 nucleotides align to TRBD2. The CDR3 is 19 amino acids. Germline CDR1 is DFQATT and CDR2 is SNEGSKA (reference sequence). The trim removed 1 base at V and 1 base at J, leaving 9 bases unmatched. CDR3 DNA sequence: TGCAGTGCTAGAGTATATACCGGGACTAGCGGGAGTTCCTACAATGAGCAGTTCTTC. Its protein product is CSARVYTGTSGSSYNEQFF.

This clonotype came up a few times. The chain links TRBV20-1 to TRBJ1-2; 9 nucleotides agree with TRBD1. Losses at the gene ends were 3 bases for V and 7 bases for J; bases not matched to a gene: 6. The CDR3 is made up of 13 amino acids. Germline V gene sequence: CDR1 DFQATT, CDR2 SNEGSKA (reference sequence). The DNA of the CDR3 is TGCAGTGCTAGGTTACAGGGGGCCGGTGGCTACACCTTC. As protein: CSARLQGAGGYTF.

This clonotype was recorded at least ten times. This chain links TRBV30 with TRBJ2-3; 7 bases line up with TRBD2. Germline loops: CDR1 GTSNPN, CDR2 SVGIG (reference sequence). Germline trimming cut 1 base from V and 2 bases from J; bases unmatched to any gene: 15. CDR3 size: 18 residues. CDR3 coding DNA: TGTGCCTGGAGTGGTTCTCCTTCTAGCGGCCATTACACAGATACGCAGTATTTT. It yields the protein CAWSGSPSSGHYTDTQYF. The complete variable domain, with remaining parts taken from reference TRBV30 and TRBJ2-3, reads SQTIHQWPATLVQPVGSPLSLECTVEGTSNPNLYWYRQAAGRGLQLLFYSVGIGQISSEVPQNLSASRPQDRQFILSSKKLLLSDSGFYLCAWSGSPSSGHYTDTQYFGPGTRLTVL.

The J gene is TRBJ2-2, the V gene TRBV9; D is ambiguous. CDR1 and CDR2 (germline): SGDLS, YYNGEE. The CDR3 is made up of 15 amino acids. Trimming stripped 0 bases from V and 7 bases from J, with 13 bases between. CDR3 protein: CASSVGPRRVGELFF. CDR3 nucleotide sequence: TGTGCCAGCAGCGTAGGGCCCCGAAGAGTCGGGGAGCTGTTTTTT.

This clonotype has a handful of counts. The rearrangement uses TRBV6-1 and TRBJ2-1; the D is unclear. The V gene's germline CDR1 is MNHNS and CDR2 SASEGT. CDR3 length: 11 residues. The V end was cut by 5 bases, the J end by 6 bases, with 5 bases between. Here the CDR3 DNA reads TGTGCCAGCAGTCAGCCCAATGAGCAGTTCTTC. This sequence encodes CASSQPNEQFF.